These T cell receptor beta chains were read from a single sample in a study of graft-versus-host responses after intestinal transplantation. Their antigens are not known. The assay was immunoSEQ multiplex PCR, and TCRdb's table has in-frame clones only and misses some. This table has about 120,000 clones, about nine tenths appearing once. The sample in question was unstimulated CD4+ T cells sorted from spleen or lymph node cells, obtained before intestinal transplant. All receptors derive from a human donor who received an intestinal transplant. CDR3s include the opening cysteine and the closing phenylalanine or tryptophan. Fields, in order: V gene, clone size, CDR3 protein. The size of a clone is reported for some rows only, either as once, few or many, or as a class for expanded clones.

V gene: TRBV2
clone size: -
CDR3 protein: CASYITGVSTDTQYF

V gene: TRBV11-3
clone size: -
CDR3 protein: CASSLERGRVAKNIQYF

V gene: TRBV30
clone size: -
CDR3 protein: CAWSVNRGWTGELFF

V gene: TRBV21-1
clone size: -
CDR3 protein: CASSERTSGCFSYNEQFF

V gene: TRBV29-1
clone size: -
CDR3 protein: CSAYGLFSGANVLTF

V gene: TRBV10-2
clone size: -
CDR3 protein: CASSEGQGFHTIYF

V gene: TRBV28
clone size: -
CDR3 protein: CASSLGGYGYTF

V gene: TRBV28
clone size: -
CDR3 protein: CASSLTEPWDTIYF

V gene: TRBV7-6
clone size: -
CDR3 protein: CASSFSGDSYNEQFF

V gene: TRBV6-6
clone size: -
CDR3 protein: CASRGWGGSSPLHF

V gene: TRBV10-3
clone size: -
CDR3 protein: CAISETGQGPTEAFF

V gene: TRBV5-1
clone size: -
CDR3 protein: CASRTTGGTNEKLFF

V gene: TRBV10-3
clone size: -
CDR3 protein: CAIRPGLAGHNEQFF

V gene: TRBV5-4
clone size: -
CDR3 protein: CASSSHPSGGSYNEQFF

V gene: TRBV2
clone size: once
CDR3 protein: CARGNSDTQYF

V gene: TRBV30
clone size: -
CDR3 protein: CAWSGQGTGKLFF

V gene: TRBV4-1
clone size: -
CDR3 protein: CASSHGVTSSGANVLTF

V gene: TRBV19
clone size: -
CDR3 protein: CASSIKGLGPQHF

V gene: TRBV11-2
clone size: -
CDR3 protein: CASSHILTAGAFF

V gene: TRBV19
clone size: -
CDR3 protein: CASSAGGIPYGNTIYF

V gene: TRBV15
clone size: -
CDR3 protein: CATDRATNEKLFF

V gene: TRBV14
clone size: -
CDR3 protein: CASSQDLRGGEQYF

V gene: TRBV5-6
clone size: -
CDR3 protein: CASSFKTSGGDEQFF

V gene: TRBV28
clone size: -
CDR3 protein: CASSFLRGGASRTDTQYF

V gene: TRBV19
clone size: -
CDR3 protein: CASSKGAHSNQPQHF

V gene: TRBV4-1
clone size: -
CDR3 protein: CASSQGRQAQAAQYF

V gene: TRBV7-2
clone size: few
CDR3 protein: CASSPQGPRSSYNSPLHF

V gene: TRBV5-6
clone size: -
CDR3 protein: CASSLGGRGNQPQHF

V gene: TRBV6-5
clone size: few
CDR3 protein: CASGGQGSDIQYF

V gene: TRBV30
clone size: -
CDR3 protein: CAWLPGTFNYGYTF

V gene: TRBV7-2
clone size: -
CDR3 protein: CASSFQSRGGDTQYF

V gene: TRBV15
clone size: -
CDR3 protein: CATSREYRGKTEAFF

V gene: TRBV6-5
clone size: once
CDR3 protein: CASSRGERQATEAFF

V gene: TRBV7-9
clone size: -
CDR3 protein: CASSLTGYEQYF

V gene: TRBV9
clone size: -
CDR3 protein: CASSARTSGSSTDTQYF

V gene: TRBV7-2
clone size: -
CDR3 protein: CASSPRYGNQPQHF

V gene: TRBV18
clone size: -
CDR3 protein: CASSQAGDTGELFF

V gene: TRBV12-5
clone size: few
CDR3 protein: CASGWDTSYTQYF

V gene: TRBV6-1
clone size: -
CDR3 protein: CAGSEIGRGFGIQPQHF

V gene: TRBV5-1
clone size: once
CDR3 protein: CASSTGTSIAGANVLTF

V gene: TRBV5-6
clone size: -
CDR3 protein: CASSLTSYEQFF

V gene: TRBV27
clone size: -
CDR3 protein: CASSLKQGFNQPQHF

V gene: TRBV6-5
clone size: -
CDR3 protein: CASSRRSNYGDTQYF

V gene: TRBV4-2
clone size: -
CDR3 protein: CASSQVLGQGSNEQFF

V gene: TRBV7-2
clone size: -
CDR3 protein: CASSLDWDRVGGYTF

V gene: TRBV27
clone size: -
CDR3 protein: CASSLWGQEGSNQPQHF

V gene: TRBV5-4
clone size: -
CDR3 protein: CASSFQAGGRETQYF

V gene: TRBV30
clone size: -
CDR3 protein: CAWSPQGIRNQPQHF